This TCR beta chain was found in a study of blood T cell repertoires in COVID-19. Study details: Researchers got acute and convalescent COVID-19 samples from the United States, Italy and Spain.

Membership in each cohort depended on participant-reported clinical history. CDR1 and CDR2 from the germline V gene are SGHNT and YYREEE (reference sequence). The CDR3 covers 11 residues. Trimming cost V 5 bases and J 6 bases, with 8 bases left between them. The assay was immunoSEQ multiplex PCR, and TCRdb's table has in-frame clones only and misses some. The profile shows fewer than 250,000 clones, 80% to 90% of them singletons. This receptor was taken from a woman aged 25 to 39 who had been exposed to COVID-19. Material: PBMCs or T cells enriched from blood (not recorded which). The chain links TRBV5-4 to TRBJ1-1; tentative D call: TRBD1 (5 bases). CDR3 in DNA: TGTGCCAGCAGTCAGGGATCTGAAGCTTTCTTT. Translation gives CASSQGSEAFF. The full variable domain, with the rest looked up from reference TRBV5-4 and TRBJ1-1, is ETGVTQSPTHLIKTRGQQVTLRCSSQSGHNTVSWYQQALGQGPQFIFQYYREEENGRGNFPPRFSGLQFPNYSSELNVNALELDDSALYLCASSQGSEAFFGQGTRLTVV.